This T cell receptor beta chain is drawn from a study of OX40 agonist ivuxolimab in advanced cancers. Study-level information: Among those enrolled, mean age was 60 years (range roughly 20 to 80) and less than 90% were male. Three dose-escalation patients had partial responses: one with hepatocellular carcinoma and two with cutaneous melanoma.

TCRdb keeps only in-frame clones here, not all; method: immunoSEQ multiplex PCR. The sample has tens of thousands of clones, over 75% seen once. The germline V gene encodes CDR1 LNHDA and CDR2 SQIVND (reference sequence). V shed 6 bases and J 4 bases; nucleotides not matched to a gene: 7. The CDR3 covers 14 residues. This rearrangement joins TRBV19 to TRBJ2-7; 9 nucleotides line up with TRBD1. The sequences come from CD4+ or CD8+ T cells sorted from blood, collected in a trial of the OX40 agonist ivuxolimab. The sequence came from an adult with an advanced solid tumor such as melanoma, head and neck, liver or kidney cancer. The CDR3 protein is CASSHGTGWYEQYF. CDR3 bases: TGTGCCAGTAGCCACGGGACAGGGTGGTACGAGCAGTACTTC.